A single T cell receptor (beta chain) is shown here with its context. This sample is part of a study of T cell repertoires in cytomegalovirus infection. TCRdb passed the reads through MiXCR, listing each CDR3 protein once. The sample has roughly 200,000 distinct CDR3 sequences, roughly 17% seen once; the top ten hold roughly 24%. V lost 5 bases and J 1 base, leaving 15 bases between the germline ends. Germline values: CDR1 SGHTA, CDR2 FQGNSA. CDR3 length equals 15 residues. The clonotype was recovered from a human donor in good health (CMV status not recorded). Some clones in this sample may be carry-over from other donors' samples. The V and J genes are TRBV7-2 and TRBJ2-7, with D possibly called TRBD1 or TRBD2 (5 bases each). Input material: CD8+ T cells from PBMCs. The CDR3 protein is CASSPPGRESYEQYF. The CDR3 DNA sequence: TGTGCCAGCAGCCCCCCGGGCAGGGAGTCCTACGAGCAGTACTTC.